This passage covers 4 T cell receptor beta chains from one sample sequenced in a study of T cell responses to AZD1222 COVID-19 vaccine. Produced via immunoSEQ multiplex PCR; TCRdb's table is partial and in-frame only. The sample lists around 94,000 clones; roughly 86% were seen once. The sample consisted of peripheral blood, taken on day 0 of AZD1222 vaccination. The receptors here all came from an adult in good health.

The chain has TRBV7-2 and TRBJ1-4; tentative D call: TRBD1 (5 bases). The germline V and J ends were trimmed by 0 bases and 5 bases, with 13 bases remaining between them. The CDR3 covers 16 residues. The germline V gene encodes CDR1 SGHTA and CDR2 FQGNSA. The CDR3 bases are TGTGCCAGCAGCTTAGCGCCAGGGCAGCCCAATGAAAAACTGTTTTTT. Amino acids: CASSLAPGQPNEKLFF.

This chain uses TRBV12-3 or TRBV12-4 with TRBJ1-2; TRBD1 is a possible D gene (6 bases). The CDR3 runs 13 residues. V was cut by 5 bases and J by 8 bases, with 15 bases left in between. CDR3 sequence: CASSNQGRGGYTF. CDR3 nucleotides: TGTGCCAGCAGTAACCAGGGGCGAGGCGGCTACACCTTC.

The chain's CDR3 is CASSQDSLLAGEPEQFF. CDR3 nucleotide sequence: TGCGCCAGCAGCCAAGATTCCCTGCTAGCGGGAGAACCTGAGCAGTTCTTC. The chain links TRBV4-3 to TRBJ2-1; TRBD2 agrees at 10 bases. This CDR3 spans 17 amino acids. The germline V gene encodes CDR1 LGHNA and CDR2 YSLEER. V lost 0 bases to trimming and J lost 9 bases; unmatched junction nucleotides: 11.

The V gene is TRBV5-1, the J gene TRBJ2-6; no clear D. The CDR3 is 15 residues long. Looked up from germline, CDR1 is SGHRS and CDR2 is YFSETQ. The ends were cut back, 6 bases at V and 1 base at J, with 11 bases in the middle. The CDR3, as DNA: TGCGCCAGCAAGGCGGCACCTTCTGGGGCCAACGTCCTGACTTTC. Translated: CASKAAPSGANVLTF. Using reference TRBV5-1 and TRBJ2-6 for the parts outside the CDR3, the full variable domain is KAGVTQTPRYLIKTRGQQVTLSCSPISGHRSVSWYQQTPGQGLQFLFEYFSETQRNKGNFPGRFSGRQFSNSRSEMNVSTLELGDSALYLCASKAAPSGANVLTFGAGSRLTVL.